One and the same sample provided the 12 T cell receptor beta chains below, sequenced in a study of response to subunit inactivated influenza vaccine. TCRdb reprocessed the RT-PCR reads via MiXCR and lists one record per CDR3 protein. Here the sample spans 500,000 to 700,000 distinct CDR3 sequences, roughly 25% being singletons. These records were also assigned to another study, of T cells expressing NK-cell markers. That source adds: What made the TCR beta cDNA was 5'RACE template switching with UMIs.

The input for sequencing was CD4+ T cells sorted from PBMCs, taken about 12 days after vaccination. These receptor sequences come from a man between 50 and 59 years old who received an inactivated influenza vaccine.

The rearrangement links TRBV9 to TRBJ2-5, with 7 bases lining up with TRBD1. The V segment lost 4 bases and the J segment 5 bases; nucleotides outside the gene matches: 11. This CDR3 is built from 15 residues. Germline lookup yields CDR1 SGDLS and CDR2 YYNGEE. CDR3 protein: CASSNRQGSGETQYF. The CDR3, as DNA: TGTGCCAGCAGCAACCGACAGGGATCGGGGGAGACCCAGTACTTC.

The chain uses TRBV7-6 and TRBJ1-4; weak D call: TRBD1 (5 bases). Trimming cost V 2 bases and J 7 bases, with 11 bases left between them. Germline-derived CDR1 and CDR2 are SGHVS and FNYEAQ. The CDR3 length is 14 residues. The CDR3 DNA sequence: TGTGCCAGCAGCTTATCACGGAGGGGTGAAAAACTGTTTTTT. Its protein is CASSLSRRGEKLFF.

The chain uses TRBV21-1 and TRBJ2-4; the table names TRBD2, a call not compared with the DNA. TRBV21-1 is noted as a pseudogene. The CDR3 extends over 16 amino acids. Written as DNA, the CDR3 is TGTGCCAGCCCCGAGGCTAGCGGGGGCTACCAGAACATTCAGTACTTC. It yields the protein CASPEASGGYQNIQYF.

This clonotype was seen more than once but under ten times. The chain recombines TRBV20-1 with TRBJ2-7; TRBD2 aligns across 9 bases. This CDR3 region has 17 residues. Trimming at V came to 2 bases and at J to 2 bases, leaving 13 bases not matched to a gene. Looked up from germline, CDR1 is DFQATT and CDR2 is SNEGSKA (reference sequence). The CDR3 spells CSARSRSSGGRPYEQYF. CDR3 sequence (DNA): TGCAGTGCTAGATCGCGCAGTAGCGGGGGCCGCCCCTACGAGCAGTACTTC.

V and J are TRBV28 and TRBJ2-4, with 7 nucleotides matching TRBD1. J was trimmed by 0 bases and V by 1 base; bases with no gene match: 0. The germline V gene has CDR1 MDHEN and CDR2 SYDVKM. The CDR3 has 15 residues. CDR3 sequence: CASSLSGGAKNIQYF. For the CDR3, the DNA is TGTGCCAGCAGTTTATCAGGGGGAGCCAAAAACATTCAGTACTTC.

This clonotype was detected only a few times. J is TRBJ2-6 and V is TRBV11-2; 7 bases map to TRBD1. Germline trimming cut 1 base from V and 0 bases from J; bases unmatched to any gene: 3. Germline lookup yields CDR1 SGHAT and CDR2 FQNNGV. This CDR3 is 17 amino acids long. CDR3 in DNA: TGTGCCAGCAGCTTAGCCGGGACAGTCTCTGGGGCCAACGTCCTGACTTTC. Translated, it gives CASSLAGTVSGANVLTF.

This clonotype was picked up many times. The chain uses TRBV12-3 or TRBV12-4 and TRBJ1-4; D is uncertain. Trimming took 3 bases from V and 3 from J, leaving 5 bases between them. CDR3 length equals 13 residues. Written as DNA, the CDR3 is TGTGCCAGCAGTTTGTTTTCTAATGAAAAACTGTTTTTT. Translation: CASSLFSNEKLFF.

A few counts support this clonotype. The CDR3 sequence: CSASGPLSYNEQFF. CDR3 nucleotides: TGCAGTGCTAGTGGCCCCCTCAGCTACAATGAGCAGTTCTTC. V gene TRBV20-1 combines with J gene TRBJ2-1; D ambiguous. The CDR3 contains 14 residues. Germline V CDR1 and CDR2: DFQATT, SNEGSKA (reference sequence). V dropped 3 bases and J dropped 3 bases, with 12 bases sitting between them.

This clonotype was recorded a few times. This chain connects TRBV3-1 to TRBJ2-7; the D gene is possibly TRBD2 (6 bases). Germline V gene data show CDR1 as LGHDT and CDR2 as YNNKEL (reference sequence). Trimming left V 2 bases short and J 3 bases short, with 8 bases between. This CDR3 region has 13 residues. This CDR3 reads CASSQRTNYEQYF. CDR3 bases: TGTGCCAGCAGCCAACGGACTAACTACGAGCAGTACTTC.

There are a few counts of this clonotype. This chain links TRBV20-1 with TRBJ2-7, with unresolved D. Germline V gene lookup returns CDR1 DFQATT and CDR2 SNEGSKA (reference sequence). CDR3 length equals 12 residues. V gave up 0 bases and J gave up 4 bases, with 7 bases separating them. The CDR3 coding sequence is TGCAGTGCTAGAGAACCAGCTTACGAGCAGTACTTC. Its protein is CSAREPAYEQYF.

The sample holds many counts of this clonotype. This CDR3 is CSARDRTGSASDQPQHF. DNA for the CDR3: TGCAGTGCTAGAGATCGGACAGGTTCTGCCTCTGATCAGCCCCAGCATTTT. This chain joins TRBV20-1 and TRBJ1-5; 7 bases align to TRBD1. This CDR3 comprises 17 residues. Germline trimming cut 0 bases from V and 5 bases from J; bases unmatched to any gene: 13. Germline-derived CDR1 and CDR2 are DFQATT and SNEGSKA (reference sequence).

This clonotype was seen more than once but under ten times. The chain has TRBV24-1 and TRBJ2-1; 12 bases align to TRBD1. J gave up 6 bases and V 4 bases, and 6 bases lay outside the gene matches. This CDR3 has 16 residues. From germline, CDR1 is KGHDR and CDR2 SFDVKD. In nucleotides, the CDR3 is TGTGCCACCAGTGACGCCGGGACAGGGGGCTCCAATGAGCAGTTCTTC. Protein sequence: CATSDAGTGGSNEQFF.